This T cell receptor (beta chain) was obtained from a study of breast tumors, draining lymph nodes, adjacent tissues. Study-level results: Luminal-like breast cancer showed significantly greater tumor-nontumor repertoire similarity than basal-like breast cancer did. Compared with lymph nodes, tumors were less diverse; compared with nontumor tissue, more. Data only fit, rather than demonstrated, lymph node origin of most tumor T cells. The data were judged consistent with most tumor T cells coming from lymph node and expanding in tumor.

This clonotype was counted at least ten times. Its antigen is not identified. Trimming cost V 5 bases and J 0 bases, with 11 bases left between them. Germline assignment: CDR1 MNHEY and CDR2 SMNVEV (reference sequence). The CDR3 runs to 15 residues. Samples came from axillary lymph nodes draining the breast cancer. TCRdb itself ran the multiplex PCR reads through MiXCR, one entry per CDR3 protein. The sample has around 150,000 distinct CDR3 sequences; about a fifth are singletons. The rearrangement uses TRBV27 and TRBJ2-1; a possible D gene is TRBD1 (6 bases). The specimen was axillary lymph node tissue. The sequence was collected from a female donor with breast cancer. Some clones in this sample may be carry-over from other donors' samples. CDR3 residues: CASSTTGLSYNEQFF. CDR3 sequence (DNA): TGTGCCAGCAGTACGACAGGCCTCTCCTACAATGAGCAGTTCTTC.